A single sample is the source of the 6 T cell receptor beta chains below, sequenced in a study of T cells in women clearing cervical HPV infection. Assay: immunoSEQ multiplex PCR; the TCRdb copy retains only in-frame clones and omits some. The specimen's table records 25,000 or so clones. The sequenced sample was blood buffy coat. These receptors came from a woman between 18 and 75 years old with a cervical HPV16 infection that either progressed to CIN3+ or cleared (not recorded which).

Points on this clone: The read ends 3 residues early relative to the CDR3; the germline J gene fills the gap. This chain uses TRBV18 with TRBJ2-7; a weak D match, TRBD1 (6 bases). The CDR3 length is 15 residues. CDR1 is KGHSH, CDR2 LQKENI, per germline. Trimming took off 5 bases at V and 4 bases at J, with 18 bases between the two ends. CDR3 bases read: TGTGCCAGCTCAGCCTACACCGGGACACCGTACGAG. This encodes CASSAYTGTPYE. The entire CDR3 reads CASSAYTGTPYEQYF.

The CDR3 DNA, read in part, is TGTGCCAGCAGCAAGGGGACAAATTCACCC. The encoded protein is CASSKGTNSP. The entire CDR3 protein is CASSKGTNSPLHF. The chain couples TRBV7-3 to TRBJ1-6; possibly TRBD1 for D (6 bases). The CDR3 extends 3 residues past the end of the read, so its final part is completed from the germline J gene. This CDR3 contains 13 residues. With 5 bases removed from V and 7 bases from J, the gap between germline ends came to 9 bases. Germline lookup yields CDR1 SGHTA and CDR2 FQGTGA.

Of note for this clone: The read is 3 residues too short to cover the CDR3 end, so that end is filled in from the germline J gene. This rearrangement joins TRBV5-6 to TRBJ2-1; no clear D gene. V shed 4 bases and J shed 0 bases, with 8 bases lying between them. The CDR3 runs 14 residues. Germline V gives CDR1 SGHDT, CDR2 YYEEEE. CDR3 bases read: TGTGCCAGCAGCCCCAAGGTCTCCTACAATGAG. Residues: CASSPKVSYNE. The full CDR3 reads CASSPKVSYNEQFF.

Notes on this clone: The CDR3 goes on 3 residues after the read ends, and that part is filled in from the germline J gene. The chain combines TRBV5-1 with TRBJ2-3; tentative D call: TRBD1 (6 bases). V lost 0 bases and J 2 bases, leaving 16 bases between the germline ends. Per germline, CDR1 SGHRS and CDR2 YFSETQ. This CDR3 spans 17 amino acids. CDR3 loop: CASSLGYQTGFTDTQYF. CDR3 DNA, as far as it was read: TGCGCCAGCAGCTTGGGATACCAAACAGGGTTCACAGATACG.

As for this clone: The read halts 3 residues ahead of the CDR3 end, with the missing end drawn from the germline J gene. This chain joins TRBV3-1 (or the pseudogene TRBV3-2) and TRBJ1-2, with a possible D match to TRBD1 (6 bases). Germline values: CDR1 LGHDT, CDR2 YNNKEL (reference sequence). The V gene lost 5 bases and the J gene lost 5 bases, with 9 bases spanning the gap. The length of the CDR3 is 12 residues. The CDR3 is CASSGDRYGYTF. The part of the CDR3 DNA that was read is TGTGCCAGCAGCGGAGACAGGTATGGC.

As concerns this clone: The DNA ends 3 residues before the CDR3 does, and the rest of the CDR3 is filled in from the germline J gene. The V gene is TRBV7-9, the J gene TRBJ1-1; D not resolved. The CDR3 is made up of 13 amino acids. Trimming shortened V by 6 bases and J by 0 bases, and 8 bases separated the two germline ends. The germline V gene has CDR1 SEHNR and CDR2 FQNEAQ (reference sequence). CDR3 DNA (partial): TGTGCCAGCAGTCCAGTCCTGAACACTGAA. As protein: CASSPVLNTE. The entire CDR3 is CASSPVLNTEAFF. Complete variable domain (other parts from reference TRBV7-9 and TRBJ1-1): DTGVSQNPRHKITKRGQNVTFRCDPISEHNRLYWYRQTLGQGPEFLTYFQNEAQLEKSRLLSDRFSAERPKGSFSTLEIQRTEQGDSAMYLCASSPVLNTEAFFGQGTRLTVV.